These 6 T cell receptor beta chains were all obtained from the same sample, sequenced in a study of CXCR3-negative and CXCR3-positive naive CD8 T cells. In preparing the TRB cDNA libraries, 5' RACE with UMI labels was used. TCRdb re-analyzed the 5' RACE reads; it lists each CDR3 protein once, without DNA. The sample has about 50,000 distinct CDR3 sequences. For these TCRs, the target antigens are not known. Study-level results: TRB CDR3 hydrophobicity was greater in CXCR3-positive naive cells than in CXCR3-negative naive cells.

Sequenced material: naive CXCR3+ CD8+ T cells from blood. Specified subset: CD45RO-CCR7+CD27+CD95- naive CD8+ T cells expressing CXCR3 (TNR3+). The receptors come from a human donor in good health. Some clones in this sample may be carry-over from other donors' samples.

This chain uses TRBV7-2 with TRBJ2-4; there is no DNA to check the TCRdb D call of TRBD1. The germline V gene encodes CDR1 SGHTA and CDR2 FQGNSA. This CDR3 spans 16 amino acids. CDR3 loop: CASSLEGALAKNIQYF.

The J gene is TRBJ2-7, the V gene TRBV28; as DNA is missing, the TRBD1 call by TCRdb cannot be tested. CDR3 length: 14 residues. Germline V gives CDR1 MDHEN, CDR2 SYDVKM. The CDR3 here is CASSLDREGYEQYF. The full variable domain, its missing parts supplied by reference TRBV28 and TRBJ2-7, is DVKVTQSSRYLVKRTGEKVFLECVQDMDHENMFWYRQDPGLGLRLIYFSYDVKMKEKGDIPEGYSVSREKKERFSLILESASTNQTSMYLCASSLDREGYEQYFGPGTRLTVT.

The chain couples TRBV27 to TRBJ2-1. The CDR3 has 13 amino acids. The germline CDR1 and CDR2 sequences are MNHEY and SMNVEV (reference sequence). Here the CDR3 reads CASRLAGNNEQFF.

The J gene is TRBJ2-1, the V gene TRBV3-2. TRBV3-2 is an annotated pseudogene. The CDR3 contains 12 residues. CDR3 region: CASSQAQNEQFF.

V is TRBV27 and J is TRBJ2-1; the TRBD1 assignment by TCRdb is unverifiable without DNA. This CDR3 is 15 amino acids long. CDR1 and CDR2 from the germline V gene are MNHEY and SMNVEV (reference sequence). CDR3 residues: CASHTGTGPNNEQFF.

This chain joins TRBV12-3 or TRBV12-4 and TRBJ2-7; lacking DNA, the TRBD1 call made by TCRdb goes unchecked. The CDR3 loop spans 14 amino acids. The CDR3 spells CASRKTGDSYEQYF.